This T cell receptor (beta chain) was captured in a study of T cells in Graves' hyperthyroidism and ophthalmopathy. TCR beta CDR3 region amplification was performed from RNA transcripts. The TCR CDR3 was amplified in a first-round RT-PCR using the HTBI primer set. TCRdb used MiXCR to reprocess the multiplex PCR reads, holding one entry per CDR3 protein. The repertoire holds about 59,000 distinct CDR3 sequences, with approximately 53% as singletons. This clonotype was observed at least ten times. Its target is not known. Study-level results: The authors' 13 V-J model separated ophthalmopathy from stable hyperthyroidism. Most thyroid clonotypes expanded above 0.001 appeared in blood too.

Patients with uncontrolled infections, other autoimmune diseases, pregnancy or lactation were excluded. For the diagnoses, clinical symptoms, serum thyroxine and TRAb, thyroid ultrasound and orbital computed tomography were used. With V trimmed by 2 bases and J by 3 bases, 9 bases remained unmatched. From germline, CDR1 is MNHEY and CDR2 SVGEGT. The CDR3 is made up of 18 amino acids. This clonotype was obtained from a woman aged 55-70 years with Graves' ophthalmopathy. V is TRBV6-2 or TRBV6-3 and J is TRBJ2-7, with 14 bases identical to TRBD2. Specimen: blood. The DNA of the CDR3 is TGTGCCAGCAGTTACCGGTTGGGACTAGCGGGAGCGGTCTACGAGCAGTACTTC. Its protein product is CASSYRLGLAGAVYEQYF.